The present T cell receptor (beta chain) was sequenced within a study of shared clonotypes between healthy human individuals. Findings and limits, study-wide: Only blood underwent sampling, and tissue repertoires likely differ. Shared clonotypes: roughly 4.7% naive CD4, about 3.5% naive CD8, about 2.2% memory CD4, under 0.45% memory CD8.

The count of this clone is one. Antigen: not known. Each subset's genomic DNA was split evenly across several immunoSEQ plates. Assay: immunoSEQ multiplex PCR; the TCRdb copy retains only in-frame clones and omits some. The sample consists of approximately 710,000 clones, around 91% of them appearing once. From germline, CDR1 is MNHNS and CDR2 SASEGT. V lost 2 bases to trimming and J lost 2 bases, with 13 bases between them. The CDR3 is 16 residues long. Sequencing used memory CD8+ T cells from PBMCs. Noted subset: CD45RO+ cells pooled with CCR7-negative TemRA cells. The J gene is TRBJ2-1, the V gene TRBV6-1, with D unresolved. The TCR comes from a man aged 18 to 29 in good health. Some clones in this sample may be carry-over from other donors' samples. The chain's CDR3 is CASSERLQYPYNEQFF. CDR3 DNA sequence: TGTGCCAGCAGTGAAAGATTGCAGTATCCCTACAATGAGCAGTTCTTC.